The source of this TCR beta chain is a study of CD8+CD57+ T cells in acquired aplastic anemia. Patients selected for sequencing had displayed CD8+CD57+ cell expansion by flow cytometry. Investigators profiled TCR beta VDJ and CDR3 from genomic DNA template. MiXCR was run by TCRdb on the reads, yielding one entry per CDR3 protein. The sample consists of approximately 150,000 distinct CDR3 sequences, 40% to 55% of them appearing once. The CDR3 covers 13 residues. CDR1 is LNHDA, CDR2 SQIVND, per germline (reference sequence). With 3 bases removed from V and 7 bases from J, the gap between germline ends came to 10 bases.

Material for sequencing was sorted CD4+, CD8+, or CD8+CD57+ T cells (not recorded which) from PBMCs. The chain carries TRBV19 and TRBJ1-5; D is undetermined. The clonotype comes from a human donor with aplastic anemia. CDR3 DNA sequence: TGTGCCAGTAGTATTAAGGGAGACCAGCCCCAGCATTTT. Its protein product is CASSIKGDQPQHF.